This T cell receptor (beta chain) derives from a study of shared clonotypes between healthy human individuals. Regarding the study as a whole: Generally, naive subsets (rather than memory subsets) showed larger estimated richness. Unshared clonotypes carried lower generation probabilities than those common to all four donors.

How the authors handled the data: ImmunoSEQ output lacked quality scores and full-length reads, limiting matched filtering. Some clones are missing from TCRdb's copy, which holds only in-frame ones; the method was immunoSEQ multiplex PCR. V and J calls and clone size are those listed in that table; D and trimming were worked out from the DNA. Of under 750,000 clones in the sample, 72% were seen once. Adult Caucasians living in Nashville, Tennessee made up all of the donors. The length of the CDR3 is 13 residues. The germline V gene encodes CDR1 SGDLS and CDR2 YYNGEE. V was shortened by 0 bases and J by 6 bases, with 6 bases between the two germline ends. In the case of this clone: Its antigen is not known.

The V gene is TRBV9, the J gene TRBJ2-2; D not resolved. This receptor was obtained from a woman aged 25-40 years in good health. Specimen: memory CD4+ T cells sorted from blood. Subset described: CD45RA-negative fraction. CDR3 loop: CASSVGVAGELFF. The CDR3 DNA sequence: TGTGCCAGCAGCGTAGGGGTTGCCGGGGAGCTGTTTTTT.